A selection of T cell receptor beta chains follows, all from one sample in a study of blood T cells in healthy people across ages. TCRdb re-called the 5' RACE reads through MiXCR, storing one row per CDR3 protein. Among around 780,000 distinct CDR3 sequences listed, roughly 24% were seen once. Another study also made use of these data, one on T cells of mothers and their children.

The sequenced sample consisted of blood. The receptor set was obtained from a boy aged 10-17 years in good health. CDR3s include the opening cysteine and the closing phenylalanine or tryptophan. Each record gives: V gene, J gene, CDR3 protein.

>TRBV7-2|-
CASRDRARTYEQYF
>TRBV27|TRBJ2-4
CASSLTAGSVYIQYF
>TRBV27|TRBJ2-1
CASRGRQGSYNEQFF
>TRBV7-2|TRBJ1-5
CASSPQTEPQHF
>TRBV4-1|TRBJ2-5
CACSQDRLGGREQYF
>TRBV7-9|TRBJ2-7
CASSRSGYPYEQYF
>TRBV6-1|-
CASSQFRETQYF
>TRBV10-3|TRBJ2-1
CAISESWEPYNEQFF
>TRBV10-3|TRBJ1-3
CAIRGGPENTIYF
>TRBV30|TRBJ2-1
CAWRARYNEQFF
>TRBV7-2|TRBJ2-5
CASSPTGTQETQYF
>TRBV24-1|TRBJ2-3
CATSDSTSRRDTQYF
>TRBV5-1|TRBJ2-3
CASSYNPGTPEKYF
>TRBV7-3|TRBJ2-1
CASSPQLAGHNEQFF
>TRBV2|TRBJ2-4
CASSAEGLNIQYF
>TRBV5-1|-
CASSFGRENNEQFF
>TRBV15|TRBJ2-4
CATSRGLAGFENIQYF
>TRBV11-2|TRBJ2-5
CASSLDGGEVETQYF
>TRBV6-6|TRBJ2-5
CASSPGGFETQYF
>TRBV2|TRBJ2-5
CASTPSGGVQETQYF
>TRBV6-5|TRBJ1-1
CASSSPTRENTEAFF
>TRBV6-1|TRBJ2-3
CASSVDGGAKPDTQYF
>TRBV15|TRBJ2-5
CATSREMDRERETQYF
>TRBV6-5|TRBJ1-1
CASSYGINDMNTEAFF
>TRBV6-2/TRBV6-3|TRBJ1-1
CASKGRVSFSNTEAFF
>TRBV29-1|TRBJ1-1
CSVTGQGDTEAFF
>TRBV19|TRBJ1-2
CASRRNRVLGGYTF
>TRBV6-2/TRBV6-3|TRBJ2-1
CAARVSSYNEQFF
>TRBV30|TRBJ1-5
CAWAAQGTQPQHF
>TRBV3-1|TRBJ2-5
CASNPGQAPETQYF
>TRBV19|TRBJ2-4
CASSIVWRQGKNIQYF
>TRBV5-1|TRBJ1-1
CASSLSGTTGGLEAFF
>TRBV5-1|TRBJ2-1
CASSLEGGPHNEQFF
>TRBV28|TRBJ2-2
CGAASNTGELFF
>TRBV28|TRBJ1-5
CASSSPMFFNQPQHF
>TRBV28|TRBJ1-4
CASVRLETGSVFF
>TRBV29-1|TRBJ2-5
CSGRGGGETQYF
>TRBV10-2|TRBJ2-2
CASSPTTNTGELFF
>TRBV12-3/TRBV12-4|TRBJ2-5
CASSYRGEEETQYF
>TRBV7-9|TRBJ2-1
CAYSSWGASSYNEQFF
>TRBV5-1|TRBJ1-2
CASSPGRNDGYTF
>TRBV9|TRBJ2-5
CASSVGGGRGETQYF
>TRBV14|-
CASSQPRSGNEQFF
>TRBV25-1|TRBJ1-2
CASSESGGDYGYTF
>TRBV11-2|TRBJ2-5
CASSLRGLDQETQYF
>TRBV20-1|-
CSARSSGTADVEQYF
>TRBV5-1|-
CASRSGSTEQYF
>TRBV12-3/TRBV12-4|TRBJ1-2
CASSSRDTRGGYTF
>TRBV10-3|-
CAIHASGGQGARGEQFF
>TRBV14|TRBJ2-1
CASSPWGHPYNEQFF
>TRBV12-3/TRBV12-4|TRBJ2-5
CASRSGQGVRTQYF
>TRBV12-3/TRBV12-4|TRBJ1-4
CASSFHRDNEKLFF
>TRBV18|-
CASSLGTNDEQFF
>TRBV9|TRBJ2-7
CASSVGQGAEQYF
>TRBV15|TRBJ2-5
CATSRSTGIETQYF
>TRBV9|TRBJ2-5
CASSVGGTGGQETQYF
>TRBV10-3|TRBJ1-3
CAITSGEHSGNTIYF